A selection of T cell receptor beta chains follows, all from one sample in a study of cytomegalovirus exposure and HLA in healthy donors. Some clones are missing from TCRdb's copy, which holds only in-frame ones; the method was immunoSEQ multiplex PCR. The sample spans about 200,000 clones; the ten largest clones claim about 1.1%. The specimen sequenced was PBMCs. The origin of the receptors is a girl aged 2 to 10 in good health and CMV-seropositive. Both conserved end residues are part of each CDR3. The order of the fields is CDR3 DNA, CDR3 protein, D gene, CDR3 length, J gene, V gene. A D gene is named only where the DNA matches it firmly.

cdr3_nt: TGTGCCAGCAGGAAAACAGCTCAGCCCCAGCATTTT; cdr3_aa: CASRKTAQPQHF; d_call: -; cdr3_length: 12; j_call: TRBJ1-5; v_call: TRBV2
cdr3_nt: TGCGCCAGCAGCTACACAGGGGATACCTACAATGAGCAGTTCTTC; cdr3_aa: CASSYTGDTYNEQFF; d_call: TRBD1; cdr3_length: 15; j_call: TRBJ2-1; v_call: TRBV5-1
cdr3_nt: TGTGCCAGCAGTTCATTGTCGGGGGAAGAGACCCAGTACTTC; cdr3_aa: CASSSLSGEETQYF; d_call: -; cdr3_length: 14; j_call: TRBJ2-5; v_call: TRBV7-8
cdr3_nt: TGCGCCAGCAGCTCAACCCTGACTAGCGGGCCCTACAATGAGCAGTTCTTC; cdr3_aa: CASSSTLTSGPYNEQFF; d_call: TRBD2; cdr3_length: 17; j_call: TRBJ2-1; v_call: TRBV5-1
cdr3_nt: TGTGCCAGCAGTTACTCCACGGTTAGCACAGATACGCAGTATTTT; cdr3_aa: CASSYSTVSTDTQYF; d_call: -; cdr3_length: 15; j_call: TRBJ2-3; v_call: TRBV6-5
cdr3_nt: TGTGCCAGCAGTCGGACAGAAACCAGTGAAGCTTTCTTT; cdr3_aa: CASSRTETSEAFF; d_call: -; cdr3_length: 13; j_call: TRBJ1-1; v_call: TRBV27
cdr3_nt: TGTGCCAGCAGTCAAAAAGGGGCGAACACTGAAGCTTTCTTT; cdr3_aa: CASSQKGANTEAFF; d_call: -; cdr3_length: 14; j_call: TRBJ1-1; v_call: TRBV7-3
cdr3_nt: TGCAGCGTTCAAGCCCTAGCGGCGAACACCGGGGAGCTGTTTTTT; cdr3_aa: CSVQALAANTGELFF; d_call: TRBD2; cdr3_length: 15; j_call: TRBJ2-2; v_call: TRBV29-1
cdr3_nt: TGTGCCAGCAGCAGGGGCGGTTCCTCGCAGTATTTT; cdr3_aa: CASSRGGSSQYF; d_call: -; cdr3_length: 12; j_call: TRBJ2-3; v_call: TRBV27
cdr3_nt: TGTGCCGTTTTGCTGGGTGACAGCATTAATGAAAAACTGTTTTTT; cdr3_aa: CAVLLGDSINEKLFF; d_call: -; cdr3_length: 15; j_call: TRBJ1-4; v_call: TRBV21-1
cdr3_nt: TGTGCCAGCAGTGTCACAGGGGGGGAGACCCAGTACTTC; cdr3_aa: CASSVTGGETQYF; d_call: TRBD1; cdr3_length: 13; j_call: TRBJ2-5; v_call: TRBV25-1
cdr3_nt: TGTGCCACCAGCAGAGCTCGGACTAGCGGTAGAGTCGGGCAACGGGATACGCAGTATTTT; cdr3_aa: CATSRARTSGRVGQRDTQYF; d_call: TRBD2; cdr3_length: 20; j_call: TRBJ2-3; v_call: TRBV15
cdr3_nt: TGTGCCAGCAGCCTTTGGGTCGGGACTAGCGTCCACAGTGAGCAGTTCTTC; cdr3_aa: CASSLWVGTSVHSEQFF; d_call: TRBD2; cdr3_length: 17; j_call: TRBJ2-1; v_call: TRBV7-9
cdr3_nt: TGTGCCACCAACTTGAATGGCTACACCTTC; cdr3_aa: CATNLNGYTF; d_call: -; cdr3_length: 10; j_call: TRBJ1-2; v_call: TRBV28
cdr3_nt: TGTGCCAGCAGTTTACCTATTACGGGACAGACGAATGAAAAACTGTTTTTT; cdr3_aa: CASSLPITGQTNEKLFF; d_call: TRBD1; cdr3_length: 17; j_call: TRBJ1-4; v_call: TRBV28
cdr3_nt: TGTGCCAGCAGTTACTCGTCCAGGGGCACTGAAGCTTTCTTT; cdr3_aa: CASSYSSRGTEAFF; d_call: -; cdr3_length: 14; j_call: TRBJ1-1; v_call: TRBV6-6
cdr3_nt: TGTGCCAGCAGCGTCTCTGTTGTCAGCTATGGCTACACCTTC; cdr3_aa: CASSVSVVSYGYTF; d_call: -; cdr3_length: 14; j_call: TRBJ1-2; v_call: TRBV5-6
cdr3_nt: TGTGCCAGCAGCTCGCCGGACAGCTATGGCTACACCTTC; cdr3_aa: CASSSPDSYGYTF; d_call: -; cdr3_length: 13; j_call: TRBJ1-2; v_call: TRBV7-2
cdr3_nt: TGTGCCTGGAGCACAGGGAGCACTGAAGCTTTCTTT; cdr3_aa: CAWSTGSTEAFF; d_call: -; cdr3_length: 12; j_call: TRBJ1-1; v_call: TRBV30
cdr3_nt: TGTGCCAGCAGCTCAAAGACTAGCGGGATGCAGTACTTC; cdr3_aa: CASSSKTSGMQYF; d_call: TRBD2; cdr3_length: 13; j_call: TRBJ2-7; v_call: TRBV7-3
cdr3_nt: TGTGCCAGCAGCCCCCAAAGGACAGGGGTGGCGGAGACCCAGTACTTC; cdr3_aa: CASSPQRTGVAETQYF; d_call: TRBD1; cdr3_length: 16; j_call: TRBJ2-5; v_call: TRBV4-2
cdr3_nt: TGTGCCACCAGCAGAGATTTGACAGGGACCGGGGATGGAGCTTTCTTT; cdr3_aa: CATSRDLTGTGDGAFF; d_call: TRBD1; cdr3_length: 16; j_call: TRBJ1-1; v_call: TRBV15
cdr3_nt: TGTGCCAGCAGCTTAGTGAGTAGCGGGAGATCTAATGAGCAGTTCTTC; cdr3_aa: CASSLVSSGRSNEQFF; d_call: TRBD2; cdr3_length: 16; j_call: TRBJ2-1; v_call: TRBV7-2
cdr3_nt: TGCGCCAGTCCAAGCGGGAGAATCGGAGAGACCCAGTACTTC; cdr3_aa: CASPSGRIGETQYF; d_call: TRBD2; cdr3_length: 14; j_call: TRBJ2-5; v_call: TRBV5-1
cdr3_nt: TGTGCCAGCAGTTCAAAAGGGAGGACAGGGTTAGGCTACGAGCAGTACTTC; cdr3_aa: CASSSKGRTGLGYEQYF; d_call: TRBD1; cdr3_length: 17; j_call: TRBJ2-7; v_call: TRBV7-9
cdr3_nt: TGCGCCAGCAGTTTTGACAGACAGGACACTGAAGCTTTCTTT; cdr3_aa: CASSFDRQDTEAFF; d_call: -; cdr3_length: 14; j_call: TRBJ1-1; v_call: TRBV5-1
cdr3_nt: TGTGCCAGCAGGAAACAGGGGATAGATACGCAGTATTTT; cdr3_aa: CASRKQGIDTQYF; d_call: TRBD1; cdr3_length: 13; j_call: TRBJ2-3; v_call: TRBV5-4
cdr3_nt: TGCGCCAGCAGCCCCCCGACACTAGACACTGAAGCTTTCTTT; cdr3_aa: CASSPPTLDTEAFF; d_call: -; cdr3_length: 14; j_call: TRBJ1-1; v_call: TRBV5-1
cdr3_nt: TGTGCCAGCAGTAAATTGGGAGGTTGGAATGAGCAGTTCTTC; cdr3_aa: CASSKLGGWNEQFF; d_call: -; cdr3_length: 14; j_call: TRBJ2-1; v_call: TRBV27
cdr3_nt: TGTGCCAGCAGTTTAGCGGGAGAGGGATACGAGCAGTACTTC; cdr3_aa: CASSLAGEGYEQYF; d_call: TRBD2; cdr3_length: 14; j_call: TRBJ2-7; v_call: TRBV5-4
cdr3_nt: TGTGCCAGCAGTTTTCATTGGTCTAGCCCAACACTCACCTACAATGAGCAGTTCTTC; cdr3_aa: CASSFHWSSPTLTYNEQFF; d_call: -; cdr3_length: 19; j_call: TRBJ2-1; v_call: TRBV27
cdr3_nt: TGTGCCAGCAGCTTAGCAGGGGGACAGGGGAAGGCCTATGAGCAGTTCTTC; cdr3_aa: CASSLAGGQGKAYEQFF; d_call: TRBD1; cdr3_length: 17; j_call: TRBJ2-1; v_call: TRBV7-9
cdr3_nt: TGTGCCAGCAGCTCGGACTATATCAGCACAGATACGCAGTATTTT; cdr3_aa: CASSSDYISTDTQYF; d_call: -; cdr3_length: 15; j_call: TRBJ2-3; v_call: TRBV7-2
cdr3_nt: TGTGCCAGCAGCTTATCCCCAGGGACTTCCAGCACAGATACGCAGTATTTT; cdr3_aa: CASSLSPGTSSTDTQYF; d_call: -; cdr3_length: 17; j_call: TRBJ2-3; v_call: TRBV7-2
cdr3_nt: TGTGTCAGAAGCTTTTTCTTATTCTCCTACAATGAGCAGTTCTTC; cdr3_aa: CVRSFFLFSYNEQFF; d_call: -; cdr3_length: 15; j_call: TRBJ2-1; v_call: TRBV7-5
cdr3_nt: TGTGCCAGCAGCTCCGGACAGACCTACGAGCAGTACTTC; cdr3_aa: CASSSGQTYEQYF; d_call: -; cdr3_length: 13; j_call: TRBJ2-7; v_call: TRBV5-5
cdr3_nt: TGTGCCAGCAGTACTAGCGGAACACAGGCCGATGAGCAGTTCTTC; cdr3_aa: CASSTSGTQADEQFF; d_call: TRBD2; cdr3_length: 15; j_call: TRBJ2-1; v_call: TRBV11-2
cdr3_nt: TGTGCCAGCAGTCCGGGAACACGCGTTCGCACAGATACGCAGTATTTT; cdr3_aa: CASSPGTRVRTDTQYF; d_call: -; cdr3_length: 16; j_call: TRBJ2-3; v_call: TRBV27
cdr3_nt: TGTGCCAGTACCGGGAAGGCCTATGGCTACACCTTC; cdr3_aa: CASTGKAYGYTF; d_call: -; cdr3_length: 12; j_call: TRBJ1-2; v_call: TRBV19
cdr3_nt: TGCGCCAGCAGCTTAGGACTAGTTCTCAATGAGCAGTTCTTC; cdr3_aa: CASSLGLVLNEQFF; d_call: TRBD2; cdr3_length: 14; j_call: TRBJ2-1; v_call: TRBV5-1
cdr3_nt: TGCGCCAGCAGTGGAGGGGACAGTATGAACACTGAAGCTTTCTTT; cdr3_aa: CASSGGDSMNTEAFF; d_call: TRBD1; cdr3_length: 15; j_call: TRBJ1-1; v_call: TRBV10-2
cdr3_nt: TGTGCCAGCAGCCGGGGGGGTGATGAAAAACTGTTTTTT; cdr3_aa: CASSRGGDEKLFF; d_call: -; cdr3_length: 13; j_call: TRBJ1-4; v_call: TRBV14
cdr3_nt: TGTGCCAGCAGCCCTTTTCAGGTCACCGGGGAGCTGTTTTTT; cdr3_aa: CASSPFQVTGELFF; d_call: -; cdr3_length: 14; j_call: TRBJ2-2; v_call: TRBV11-2
cdr3_nt: TGTGCCAGTAGTTTAGCGACAGGGTGGGCTGAAGCTTTCTTT; cdr3_aa: CASSLATGWAEAFF; d_call: TRBD1; cdr3_length: 14; j_call: TRBJ1-1; v_call: TRBV19
cdr3_nt: TGTGCCAGCAGCTTACTGAACACCGGGGAGCTGTTTTTT; cdr3_aa: CASSLLNTGELFF; d_call: -; cdr3_length: 13; j_call: TRBJ2-2; v_call: TRBV11-1
cdr3_nt: TGTGCCAGCAGCTTAGGAATTGGGGAGAATCAGCCCCAGCATTTT; cdr3_aa: CASSLGIGENQPQHF; d_call: -; cdr3_length: 15; j_call: TRBJ1-5; v_call: TRBV7-8
cdr3_nt: TGTGCCATCAGTTGGGACTCGAACACCGGGGAGCTGTTTTTT; cdr3_aa: CAISWDSNTGELFF; d_call: -; cdr3_length: 14; j_call: TRBJ2-2; v_call: TRBV10-3
cdr3_nt: TGTGCCAGTAGTATTTCGACGGGGATGAACACTGAAGCTTTCTTT; cdr3_aa: CASSISTGMNTEAFF; d_call: -; cdr3_length: 15; j_call: TRBJ1-1; v_call: TRBV19
cdr3_nt: TGTGCCAGCAGTTCCTCCAGGGGGCTCGGCTACACCTTC; cdr3_aa: CASSSSRGLGYTF; d_call: TRBD1; cdr3_length: 13; j_call: TRBJ1-2; v_call: TRBV28
cdr3_nt: TGTGCCAGCAGCTTGCAAAGCCGCCAAGAGACCCAGTACTTC; cdr3_aa: CASSLQSRQETQYF; d_call: -; cdr3_length: 14; j_call: TRBJ2-5; v_call: TRBV5-4
cdr3_nt: TGTGCCAGCAGCTTAGGTGTCGACTACACCGGGGAGCTGTTTTTT; cdr3_aa: CASSLGVDYTGELFF; d_call: -; cdr3_length: 15; j_call: TRBJ2-2; v_call: TRBV11-2
cdr3_nt: TGTGCCAGCAGCTTAAATAGCGGGAGCACCAAAGAGACCCAGTACTTC; cdr3_aa: CASSLNSGSTKETQYF; d_call: TRBD2; cdr3_length: 16; j_call: TRBJ2-5; v_call: TRBV7-2
cdr3_nt: TGTGCCAGCAGCGTACAACTTACTAGCCCCAATGAGCAGTTCTTC; cdr3_aa: CASSVQLTSPNEQFF; d_call: -; cdr3_length: 15; j_call: TRBJ2-1; v_call: TRBV9
cdr3_nt: TGTGCCAGCAGCGTCTCTGGACTAGCGGTTTCCTACGAGCAGTACTTC; cdr3_aa: CASSVSGLAVSYEQYF; d_call: TRBD2; cdr3_length: 16; j_call: TRBJ2-7; v_call: TRBV9
cdr3_nt: TGTGCCAGCAGCTTGGACGGTAGCGGCAGTCAGTACTTC; cdr3_aa: CASSLDGSGSQYF; d_call: -; cdr3_length: 13; j_call: TRBJ2-4; v_call: TRBV5-4
cdr3_nt: TGTGCCAGCAGCGTGGACAGTGGTGAGCAGTTCTTC; cdr3_aa: CASSVDSGEQFF; d_call: -; cdr3_length: 12; j_call: TRBJ2-1; v_call: TRBV9